This record looks at one T cell receptor beta chain sequence and its context. The sample contains more than one DNA sequence encoding this CDR3. Trimming took off 2 bases at V and 7 bases at J, with 4 bases between the two ends. This CDR3 has 11 residues. The germline CDR1 and CDR2 sequences are SGHNT and YYREEE (reference sequence). The record originates from a study of CD8+ T cells in alopecia areata. RNA was isolated and reverse transcribed to cDNA, the sequencing template. Profiled with immunoSEQ multiplex PCR; TCRdb holds only in-frame clones, not every one. The sample shows 150,000 or so clones, 55% of them seen only once.

This clonotype was obtained from a human donor in good health. The sample comprised CD4+ T cells sorted from blood. The rearrangement joins TRBV5-4 to TRBJ2-1; D call uncertain. This CDR3 reads CASSLRNEQFF. DNA for the CDR3: TGTGCCAGCAGCTTAAGAAATGAGCAGTTCTTC.